This T cell receptor beta chain was observed in a study of tissue T cells after allogeneic stem cell transplantation (dated by TCRdb to between 2022 and 2023). With regard to the full study: The study profiled TCR beta repertoires in many tissues obtained from research autopsies of patients with and without GVHD, and also in mouse models of GVHD. The human arm was a prospective observational study without blinding or randomization.

Library preparation was by the immunoSEQ multiplex PCR assay. Adaptive Biotechnologies performed the TCRbeta CDR3 sequencing at survey depth and reported CDR3 sequences, V/J genes, productive frequency and template counts. Amplification of TCR beta CDR3 regions was performed from genomic DNA rather than from RNA. As for the authors' bioinformatics: Jensen-Shannon divergence was used to quantify pairwise repertoire overlap between tissues, with a value of 1 indicating complete divergence and a value of 0 indicating identical repertoires. Based on pairwise JSD values, tissues were grouped by single-linkage agglomerative hierarchical clustering, and the results were shown as dendrograms. All patient samples were analyzed with GLIPH2 using simulation_depth 1000, kmer_min_depth 3 and cdr3_length_cutoff 8, and only groups containing more than two unique CDR3s were kept. A standardized tissue-overlap score was generated by extrapolating Jaccard GLIPH-group overlap across patients to a standard repertoire size of 1000 clones. Associations of diversity with clinical or experimental variables used linear mixed-effect models with tissue fixed effects and individual random effects. Not all clones reach the TCRdb copy of this immuneACCESS table, which keeps in-frame sequences only. Checked studies attribute under half of the gap to unresolved V genes and leave the rest unexplained. From that table come the V and J calls and clone size; the DNA was used to work out D and trimming. The sample records 17,000 or so clones, around 70% of which are singletons. Around 0.93% of the sample is in the top ten clones.

Before genomic DNA isolation with the DNeasy Blood & Tissue Kit, mouse tissues were minced with razor blades in buffered saline. Overall results and qualifications from the work: In both patients and mice, only a limited portion of the TCR repertoire detected in tissues was captured by blood and spleen T cells. The patient cohort was small and varied clinically, and sampling depth was recognized as a limitation. Within patients, how anatomically similar the tissues were was a key factor in shaping TCR repertoire composition, regardless of disease or transplant status. The study did not establish which tissue TCRs were alloreactive or antigen-specific, and some clones may have been host cells that persisted. Only a few T cell clones appeared in more than one patient, yet motif-based clustering showed tissue-specific repertoire signatures that were shared between patients.

Details on this clone: Its binding antigen is unknown. This receptor came from a mouse, so its gene names and germline sequences are mouse ones too. Read sequence stops 1 residue before the CDR3 end, and the germline J gene provides the missing end.

CDR3 length: 14 amino acids, cysteine to phenylalanine. Shown are 39 bases from within the CDR3, in frame from base 1. CDR1 is given as SNHLY and CDR2 as FYNGKV, both from the germline V gene (reference sequence). V was cut back by 1 base and J by 1 base, leaving a gap of 4 bases between them. The TCR sequence derives from a female BALB/c mouse in good health. The MHC haplotype for this mouse line is H2-d. Source material: spleen. The rearranged chain carries TRBV3 and TRBJ1-4, with no confident D gene call. Here the CDR3 is given as CASSLDSSNERLFF. The CDR3 DNA, read in part, is TGTGCCAGCAGCTTAGACAGTTCCAACGAAAGATTATTT. This CDR3, with the reference TRBV3 and TRBJ1-4 proteins standing in past its ends, gives the full variable domain GPKVLQIPSHQIIDMGQMVTLNCDPVSNHLYFYWYKQILGQQMEFLVNFYNGKVMEKSKLFKDQFSVERPDGSYFTLKIQPTALEDSAVYFCASSLDSSNERLFFGHGTKLSVL.